Below are 13 T cell receptor beta chains sequenced from a single sample in a study of blood T cell repertoires in COVID-19. Sequenced by immunoSEQ multiplex PCR; TCRdb stores in-frame clones only, minus some. The repertoire consists of 200,000 or so clones, with over 75% occurring once and the leading ten covering roughly 4.2%. Sequences were obtained from peripheral blood. The receptors shown here come from a man between 45 and 60 years old with acute or convalescent COVID-19.

This clone was recorded only once. This rearrangement joins TRBV4-1 to TRBJ1-5, with 9 bases lining up with TRBD1. The CDR3 consists of 18 residues. V shed 5 bases, J shed 2 bases, and the junction held 13 bases outside the gene matches. The V gene's germline CDR1 is MGHRA and CDR2 YSYEKL. CDR3 sequence: CASSGVWGQGGRNQPQHF. The CDR3 DNA is TGCGCCAGCAGCGGGGTTTGGGGACAGGGAGGTCGCAATCAGCCCCAGCATTTT.

The table lists this clone with a few counts. The rearrangement joins TRBV2 to TRBJ1-6; no reliable D call. Germline values: CDR1 SNHLY, CDR2 FYNNEI. The V end was cut by 4 bases, the J end by 7 bases, with 5 bases between. The CDR3 runs to 12 residues. The CDR3 region has the DNA TGTGCCAGCAGTGGAGGCAATTCACCCCTCCACTTT. It codes for CASSGGNSPLHF. The full variable domain, completed using reference TRBV2 and TRBJ1-6, is EPEVTQTPSHQVTQMGQEVILRCVPISNHLYFYWYRQILGQKVEFLVSFYNNEISEKSEIFDDQFSVERPDGSNFTLKIRSTKLEDSAMYFCASSGGNSPLHFGNGTRLTVT.

As regards this clone: In the same sample, other DNA sequences code for this CDR3. V is TRBV12-3 or TRBV12-4 and J is TRBJ1-2, with 8 positions matching TRBD1. This CDR3 contains 13 residues. J lost 6 bases, V lost 1 base, and 1 base had no gene match. CDR3 region: CASSLGTGNGYTF. The DNA for the CDR3 is TGTGCCAGCAGTTTAGGGACAGGGAATGGCTACACCTTC.

V gene TRBV6-1 combines with J gene TRBJ1-2, with TRBD1 identical over 8 bases. V lost 3 bases to trimming and J lost 3 bases; unmatched junction nucleotides: 6. The CDR3 is made up of 15 amino acids. CDR1 MNHNS and CDR2 SASEGT come from the germline V gene. DNA for the CDR3: TGTGCCAGCAGTGATACAGGGGGATACGACTATGGCTACACCTTC. Protein: CASSDTGGYDYGYTF.

This sequence joins TRBV3-1 (or the pseudogene TRBV3-2) and TRBJ1-1, with D possibly being TRBD1 (5 bases). V dropped 0 bases and J dropped 10 bases, with 12 bases sitting between them. Per the germline V gene, CDR1 is LGHDT and CDR2 is YNNKEL (reference sequence). The CDR3 has 13 amino acids. The CDR3 sequence is CASSQDWGVGAFF. The DNA for the CDR3 is TGTGCCAGCAGCCAAGATTGGGGGGTTGGAGCTTTCTTT.

The gene calls are TRBV18 and TRBJ2-2, with TRBD1 matching over 8 bases. This CDR3 is 16 amino acids long. Germline CDR1 and CDR2: KGHSH and LQKENI. J was trimmed by 3 bases and V by 2 bases; bases with no gene match: 5. The DNA for the CDR3 is TGTGCCAGCTCACCATCCAGGGGGCGGGACACCGGGGAGCTGTTTTTT. Translation gives CASSPSRGRDTGELFF.

This clone showed up just a few times. The CDR3 region is CASSLGGATGELFF. The CDR3, as DNA: TGTGCCAGCAGCTTAGGTGGGGCCACCGGGGAGCTGTTTTTT. The V call is TRBV5-8, the J call TRBJ2-2, with D perhaps matching TRBD1 (5 bases). The CDR3 totals 14 residues. The germline gives CDR1 SGHTS, CDR2 YDEGEE. Trimming removed 2 bases from V and 4 bases from J, with 9 bases in between.

The chain links TRBV19 to TRBJ2-5; 9 bases are shared with TRBD1. The CDR3 is 16 amino acids. Germline CDR1 LNHDA, CDR2 SQIVND (reference sequence). V dropped 5 bases and J dropped 1; count of bases not matched to a gene: 8. CDR3 bases: TGTGCCAGTAGTCGTAAAGGGGACAGGGCCCAAGAGACCCAGTACTTC. This codes for CASSRKGDRAQETQYF.

This rearrangement joins TRBV2 to TRBJ1-1; no clear D gene. This CDR3 has 13 residues. V lost 3 bases to trimming and J lost 0 bases, with 5 bases between them. The germline CDR1 and CDR2 sequences are SNHLY and FYNNEI. In nucleotides, the CDR3 is TGTGCCAGCAGTGATAGAGTGAACACTGAAGCTTTCTTT. It codes for CASSDRVNTEAFF.

This rearrangement joins TRBV5-1 to TRBJ1-5, with 8 bases lining up with TRBD1. Unmatched junction bases numbered 5, after V lost 4 bases and J lost 5 bases. The CDR3 runs 14 residues. Germline assignment: CDR1 SGHRS and CDR2 YFSETQ. The CDR3 DNA follows: TGCGCCAGCAGCGTTGGGACAGGAGATCAGCCCCAGCATTTT. It codes for CASSVGTGDQPQHF. The full variable domain, rest sourced from reference TRBV5-1 and TRBJ1-5, is KAGVTQTPRYLIKTRGQQVTLSCSPISGHRSVSWYQQTPGQGLQFLFEYFSETQRNKGNFPGRFSGRQFSNSRSEMNVSTLELGDSALYLCASSVGTGDQPQHFGDGTRLSIL.

V and J are TRBV6-5 and TRBJ2-7; D ambiguous. Trimming removed 5 bases from V and 9 bases from J, with 11 bases in between. CDR3 length equals 11 residues. In germline, CDR1 is MNHEY, CDR2 SVGAGI. The CDR3 is CASSQTPGQYF. The CDR3, as DNA: TGTGCCAGCAGTCAAACTCCCGGGCAGTACTTC.

The chain is built from TRBV7-2 and TRBJ1-4; TRBD1 matches 7 bases. Germline loops: CDR1 SGHTA, CDR2 FQGNSA. The CDR3 extends over 15 amino acids. V shed 4 bases, J shed 5 bases, and the junction held 7 bases outside the gene matches. CDR3 loop: CASSSSGQINEKLFF. CDR3 nucleotides: TGTGCCAGCAGCTCATCGGGACAGATAAATGAAAAACTGTTTTTT. Full variable domain (remainder filled in from reference TRBV7-2 and TRBJ1-4): GAGVSQSPSNKVTEKGKDVELRCDPISGHTALYWYRQSLGQGLEFLIYFQGNSAPDKSGLPSDRFSAERTGGSVSTLTIQRTQQEDSAVYLCASSSSGQINEKLFFGSGTQLSVL.

This chain joins TRBV7-9 and TRBJ2-2; 9 bases align to TRBD1. CDR1 is SEHNR, CDR2 FQNEAQ, per germline (reference sequence). The junction had 10 bases not matched to a gene; V was cut back by 5 bases and J by 6 bases. The CDR3 runs 16 residues. For the CDR3, the DNA is TGTGCCAGCAGCCGGACAGGGGTCAGGACGGCCGGGGAGCTGTTTTTT. Residues: CASSRTGVRTAGELFF.